This record covers a single T cell receptor (beta chain). The data are from a study of blood T cell repertoires in COVID-19. The overall study: Collection of acute and convalescent COVID-19 samples took place in the United States, Italy and Spain. PBMCs, B-cell-depleted T cells, or T cells provided the cDNA or gDNA that made up the material.

Methods used by the authors: Reference gene primer amplification gave estimated nucleated cell counts. Libraries were prepared by immunoSEQ multiplex PCR; TCRdb keeps only in-frame clonotypes and omits some of them. The V and J calls and clone size come from that table; D and trimming were worked out from the DNA. The sample has more than 85,000 clones, about 81% seen once. The CDR3 contains 11 residues. Between the trimmed V and J ends, which lost 7 bases and 7 bases, there was a span of 7 bases. Sequencing was carried out using peripheral blood. The rearrangement uses TRBV12-3 or TRBV12-4 and TRBJ2-2; D is undetermined. The receptor was isolated from a man aged 55-75 years with acute or convalescent COVID-19. The CDR3 loop is CASTLFGELFF. DNA for the CDR3: TGTGCCAGCACCCTTTTCGGGGAGCTGTTTTTT.